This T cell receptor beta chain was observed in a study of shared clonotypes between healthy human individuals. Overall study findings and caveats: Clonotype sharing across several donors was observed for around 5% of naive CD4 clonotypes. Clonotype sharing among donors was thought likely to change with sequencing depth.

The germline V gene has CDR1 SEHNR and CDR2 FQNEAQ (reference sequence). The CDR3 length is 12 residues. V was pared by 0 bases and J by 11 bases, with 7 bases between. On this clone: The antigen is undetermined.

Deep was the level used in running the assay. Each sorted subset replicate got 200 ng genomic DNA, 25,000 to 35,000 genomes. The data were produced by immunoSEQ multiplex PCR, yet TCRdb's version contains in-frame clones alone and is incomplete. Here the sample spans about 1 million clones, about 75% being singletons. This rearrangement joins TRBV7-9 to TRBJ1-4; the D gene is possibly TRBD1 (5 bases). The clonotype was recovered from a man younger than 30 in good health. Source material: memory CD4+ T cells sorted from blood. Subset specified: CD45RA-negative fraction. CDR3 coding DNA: TGTGCCAGCAGCTTAGCGGGGGATAAACTGTTTTTT. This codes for CASSLAGDKLFF.